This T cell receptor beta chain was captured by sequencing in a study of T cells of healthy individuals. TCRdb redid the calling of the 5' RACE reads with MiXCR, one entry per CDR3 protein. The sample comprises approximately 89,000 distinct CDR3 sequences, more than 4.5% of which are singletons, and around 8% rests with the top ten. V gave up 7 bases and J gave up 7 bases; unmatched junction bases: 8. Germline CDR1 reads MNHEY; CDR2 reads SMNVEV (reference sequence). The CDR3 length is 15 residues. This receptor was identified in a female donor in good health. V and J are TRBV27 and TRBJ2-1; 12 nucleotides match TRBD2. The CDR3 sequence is CASNFLAGGTNEQFF. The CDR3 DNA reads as TGTGCCAGCAATTTCCTAGCGGGAGGGACGAATGAGCAGTTCTTC.